This entry concerns a single T cell receptor (beta chain). This record belongs to a study of Ad26.COV2.S vaccination and SARS-CoV-2 variants. Looking at the study overall: The authors gave Ad26.COV2.S intramuscularly, either once or twice 56 days apart.

Indicated treatment: over 15 received Ad26.COV2.S at low or high dose, single or two shots; about 5 received placebo; per-sample allocation not given. All samples were drawn on day 63, counting from the first vaccine or placebo injection. Using immunoSEQ multiplex PCR, the repertoire was profiled, and TCRdb retains in-frame clones only, with some absent. The sample consists of 350,000 to 500,000 clones, roughly 91% of them appearing once. Germline CDR1 reads MNHEY; CDR2 reads SMNVEV (reference sequence). The V end was cut by 6 bases, the J end by 0 bases, with 14 bases between. The CDR3 loop spans 16 amino acids.

The V gene is TRBV27, the J gene TRBJ1-4, with D tentatively TRBD1 (6 bases). The material was peripheral blood, obtained in a trial of Ad26.COV2.S vaccine versus placebo. The clonotype comes from a person aged 18-65 years who received the Ad26.COV2.S COVID-19 vaccine or a placebo. CDR3 sequence reads: CASRQGPHATNEKLFF. CDR3 nucleotides: TGTGCCAGCAGACAGGGCCCTCATGCAACTAATGAAAAACTGTTTTTT.